The T cell receptor beta chain described here comes from a study of T-cell reconstitution after alpha-beta-depleted transplantation in children. The germline V gene has CDR1 SGHRS and CDR2 YFSETQ. CDR3 length: 16 amino acids. TCRbeta library construction was performed incorporating unique molecular identifiers. Via MiXCR, TCRdb re-called the PCR reads, giving one row per CDR3 protein. The sample has about 540,000 distinct CDR3 sequences; roughly 18% are singletons. This clonotype was detected once. Relative to the germline gene, one junction end is altered; a read error may explain this. The source of this sequence is a human donor who donated a stem cell graft to a child with acute lymphoblastic leukemia. The sequencing here drew on PBMCs from the stem cell graft donor, taken from the stem cell graft. J is TRBJ2-2 and V is TRBV5-1; D may be TRBD1 or TRBD2 (5 bases each). CDR3 region: CASSFAGTGNIGELFF. The DNA of the CDR3 is TGCGCCAGCAGCTTTGCCGGGACGGGGAACATCGGGGAGCTGTTTTTT. Full variable domain (missing parts from reference TRBV5-1 and TRBJ2-2): KAGVTQTPRYLIKTRGQQVTLSCSPISGHRSVSWYQQTPGQGLQFLFEYFSETQRNKGNFPGRFSGRQFSNSRSEMNVSTLELGDSALYLCASSFAGTGNIGELFFGEGSRLTVL.